One sample yielded the 27 T cell receptor beta chains listed below, sequenced in a study of blood T cells in healthy people across ages. Primers used in a second PCR of roughly 6 to 12 cycles were a sample-barcoded 5' primer and a J-beta primer mix. TCRdb re-derived calls from the 5' RACE reads in MiXCR, one entry per CDR3 protein. This table has 1.6 million or so distinct CDR3 sequences, about 32% appearing once. Sequenced: blood. Source of these receptors: a woman aged 25 to 45 in good health.

About this clonotype: The junction shows a germline mismatch at one end, possibly a read error. V usage is TRBV7-9 and J usage is TRBJ1-1; 9 nucleotides align to TRBD1. The V gene's germline CDR1 is SEHNR and CDR2 FQNEAQ (reference sequence). The CDR3 spans 15 residues. The CDR3 nucleotides read TGTGCCGGCAGCCCAGCACAGGGGGCGAACACTGAAGCTTTCTTT. Translation gives CAGSPAQGANTEAFF.

There are a few counts of this clonotype. The CDR3 spells CASSFHRARDGYTF. The CDR3 bases are TGTGCCAGCAGTTTTCACAGGGCAAGGGATGGCTACACCTTC. The gene calls are TRBV27 and TRBJ1-2; tentatively, D is TRBD1 (6 bases). Germline CDR1 is MNHEY and CDR2 is SMNVEV (reference sequence). Trimming took 3 bases from V and 6 from J, leaving 14 bases between them. The CDR3 length is 14 residues.

About this clonotype itself: The junction departs from germline at one end; a sequencing error may be responsible. This chain joins TRBV7-9 and TRBJ1-2; 8 bases align to TRBD1. The CDR3 spans 14 residues. The germline CDR1 and CDR2 sequences are SEHNR and FQNEAQ (reference sequence). In nucleotides, the CDR3 is TGTGCCAGCAGCTTGGACAGGGATTCCTATGGCCACACCTTC. Translation: CASSLDRDSYGHTF.

This clonotype was seen a few times. V and J are TRBV5-1 and TRBJ2-1; D is unclear. Trimming took 4 bases from V and 6 from J, leaving 11 bases between them. Germline V gives CDR1 SGHRS, CDR2 YFSETQ. The CDR3 sequence is 13 residues long. The CDR3: CASSPVIGNEQFF. The CDR3 bases are TGCGCCAGCAGCCCTGTCATCGGCAATGAGCAGTTCTTC.

This clonotype has more than one count but fewer than ten. This chain connects TRBV28 to TRBJ2-3; 11 bases line up with TRBD2. V gave up 5 bases and J gave up 5 bases; unmatched junction bases: 15. CDR3 length: 18 amino acids. Germline V gives CDR1 MDHEN, CDR2 SYDVKM. The CDR3 sequence: CASSLEPTSGTYVDTQYF. As DNA, the CDR3 is TGTGCCAGCAGTCTGGAACCGACTAGCGGGACTTACGTAGATACGCAGTATTTT. The full variable domain, rest sourced from reference TRBV28 and TRBJ2-3, is DVKVTQSSRYLVKRTGEKVFLECVQDMDHENMFWYRQDPGLGLRLIYFSYDVKMKEKGDIPEGYSVSREKKERFSLILESASTNQTSMYLCASSLEPTSGTYVDTQYFGPGTRLTVL.

The V and J genes are TRBV15 and TRBJ2-7; possibly TRBD2 for D (5 bases). The CDR3 is made up of 15 amino acids. The germline V gene encodes CDR1 LNHNV and CDR2 YYDKDF (reference sequence). Trimming removed 2 bases at V and 0 bases at J, with 11 bases between. Here the CDR3 reads CATSRFTGSSYEQYF. Written as DNA, the CDR3 is TGTGCCACCAGCAGATTTACGGGAAGCTCCTACGAGCAGTACTTC.

V is TRBV6-2 or TRBV6-3 and J is TRBJ2-3; 7 bases align to TRBD2. The germline CDR1 and CDR2 sequences are MNHEY and SVGEGT. CDR3 length: 16 residues. Losses at the gene ends were 1 base for V and 2 bases for J; bases not matched to a gene: 6. The DNA for the CDR3 is TGTGCCAGCAGTTACTTTGCGGGGGACCTCACAGATACGCAGTATTTT. This sequence encodes CASSYFAGDLTDTQYF.

The genes are TRBV20-1 and TRBJ1-1, with D perhaps TRBD1 (5 bases). Looked up from germline, CDR1 is DFQATT and CDR2 is SNEGSKA (reference sequence). Trimming pared 2 bases from V and 1 base from J, leaving 14 bases between. CDR3 length equals 15 residues. CDR3 residues: CSARIRELGNTEAFF. CDR3 sequence (DNA): TGCAGTGCTAGAATCAGGGAATTGGGGAACACTGAAGCTTTCTTT.

The rearrangement links TRBV7-3 to TRBJ2-1, with a tentative D call TRBD2 (6 bases). Germline V lookup: CDR1 SGHTA, CDR2 FQGTGA. The V and J ends lost 5 bases and 0 bases respectively, with 11 bases between them. This CDR3 has 15 residues. This CDR3 reads CASSGGLLSYNEQFF. The CDR3 nucleotides are TGTGCCAGCAGCGGGGGACTTCTCTCCTACAATGAGCAGTTCTTC.

This rearrangement joins TRBV29-1 to TRBJ1-6, with D maybe TRBD1 (5 bases). The germline V gene encodes CDR1 SQVTM and CDR2 ANQGSEA. The CDR3 contains 13 residues. The V gene lost 4 bases and the J gene lost 9 bases, with 13 bases spanning the gap. The DNA for the CDR3 is TGCAGCGTTGGCAGGGCGCAAGGTTCACCCCTCCACTTT. Encoded protein: CSVGRAQGSPLHF.

The chain couples TRBV13 to TRBJ1-1; weak D call: TRBD1 (5 bases). V was shortened by 1 base and J by 1 base, with 10 bases between the two germline ends. CDR1 and CDR2 (germline): PRHDT, FYEKMQ (reference sequence). This CDR3 contains 15 residues. CDR3 coding DNA: TGTGCCAGCAGCTTAGTGTCCAGGGCGAACACTGAAGCTTTCTTT. It is translated as CASSLVSRANTEAFF.

CDR3 coding DNA: TGCAGCGTTGAAGATCCGGCACCAAATATGAACACTGAAGCTTTCTTT. As protein: CSVEDPAPNMNTEAFF. The V call is TRBV29-1, the J call TRBJ1-1, with D unclear. The germline gives CDR1 SQVTM, CDR2 ANQGSEA. This CDR3 has 16 amino acids. V lost 0 bases to trimming and J lost 0 bases, with 14 bases between them.

Only a few counts were recorded for this clonotype. The chain is built from TRBV7-9 and TRBJ1-6; no clear D gene. Trimming shortened V by 5 bases and J by 12 bases, and 17 bases separated the two germline ends. CDR3 length: 14 residues. Germline V gives CDR1 SEHNR, CDR2 FQNEAQ (reference sequence). The CDR3 coding sequence is TGTGCCAGCAGCCTGACCTCGAACCCCCAACCCCTCCACTTT. The encoded protein is CASSLTSNPQPLHF.

V and J are TRBV4-1 and TRBJ2-7, with TRBD2 matching 14 bases. CDR3 length: 17 amino acids. Trimming removed 4 bases from V and 2 bases from J; junction bases left unmatched: 7. Germline V gene data show CDR1 as MGHRA and CDR2 as YSYEKL. CDR3 sequence reads: CASSPRLAGGLPYEQYF. The CDR3 DNA follows: TGCGCCAGCAGCCCACGACTAGCGGGGGGGCTTCCCTACGAGCAGTACTTC.

This chain connects TRBV9 to TRBJ1-2, with D perhaps matching TRBD1 (6 bases). In germline, CDR1 is SGDLS, CDR2 YYNGEE. V lost 5 bases and J 6 bases, leaving 20 bases between the germline ends. The CDR3 has 15 amino acids. CDR3 nucleotides: TGTGCCAGCAGACCCGGGACACTCCCTGGCCATGGCTACACCTTC. Amino acids: CASRPGTLPGHGYTF. Full variable domain (outside the CDR3, taken from reference TRBV9 and TRBJ1-2): DSGVTQTPKHLITATGQRVTLRCSPRSGDLSVYWYQQSLDQGLQFLIQYYNGEERAKGNILERFSAQQFPDLHSELNLSSLELGDSALYFCASRPGTLPGHGYTFGSGTRLTVV.

This clonotype came up once. At one end, the junction sequence differs from germline, possibly due to a read error. The rearrangement joins TRBV6-2 or TRBV6-3 to TRBJ2-7; 7 bases are a match to TRBD2. Looked up from germline, CDR1 is MNHEY and CDR2 is SVGEGT. The CDR3 is 15 amino acids. The CDR3, as DNA: TGTGCCAGCAGTCCCCGGGGGGACCTCTCCTACGAGCGGTACTTC. Residues: CASSPRGDLSYERYF.

V is TRBV29-1 and J is TRBJ2-5; 8 nucleotides line up with TRBD1. The trim removed 6 bases at V and 5 bases at J, leaving 8 bases unmatched. Germline lookup yields CDR1 SQVTM and CDR2 ANQGSEA. The CDR3 sequence is 13 residues long. The CDR3 here is CSVSNRGRETQYF. The CDR3 coding sequence is TGCAGCGTGTCTAACAGGGGGAGGGAGACCCAGTACTTC. Complete variable domain (other parts from reference TRBV29-1 and TRBJ2-5): SAVISQKPSRDICQRGTSLTIQCQVDSQVTMMFWYRQQPGQSLTLIATANQGSEATYESGFVIDKFPISRPNLTFSTLTVSNMSPEDSSIYLCSVSNRGRETQYFGPGTRLLVL.

This rearrangement joins TRBV4-2 to TRBJ2-3; D possibly corresponds to TRBD2 (6 bases). Trimming took 0 bases from V and 3 from J, leaving 10 bases between them. The V gene's germline CDR1 is LGHNA and CDR2 YNFKEQ. The CDR3 totals 15 residues. The CDR3 DNA reads as TGTGCCAGCAGCCAAGAGACCGCGGGGACAGATACGCAGTATTTT. This gives the protein CASSQETAGTDTQYF.

The V gene is TRBV6-2 or TRBV6-3, the J gene TRBJ2-7; no reliable D call. The tail of the sequence fits TRBJ2-5 better, so the J call may be wrong. The CDR3 length is 11 residues. Germline CDR1 is MNHEY and CDR2 is SVGEGT. CDR3 nucleotide sequence: TGTGCCAGCCAGTTGCTGGGGACCCAGTACTTC. Its protein product is CASQLLGTQYF.

The sample holds a few counts of this clonotype. The V call is TRBV27, the J call TRBJ2-7; D is unclear. The germline gives CDR1 MNHEY, CDR2 SMNVEV (reference sequence). CDR3 length: 15 amino acids. V dropped 5 bases and J dropped 7 bases, with 21 bases sitting between them. The CDR3 spells CASSMPGRFCWEQYF. In DNA, the CDR3 is TGTGCCAGCAGTATGCCCGGGCGCTTCTGCTGGGAGCAGTACTTC.

This clonotype has a handful of counts. This chain uses TRBV20-1 with TRBJ2-1; 14 positions agree with TRBD2. The CDR3 has 18 amino acids. V shed 6 bases and J 4 bases; nucleotides not matched to a gene: 14. Looked up from germline, CDR1 is DFQATT and CDR2 is SNEGSKA (reference sequence). The chain's CDR3 is CSAPGLAGANLRYNEQFF. The CDR3, as DNA: TGCAGTGCCCCGGGACTAGCGGGAGCCAATTTGCGGTACAATGAGCAGTTCTTC.

V and J are TRBV9 and TRBJ2-2; D is uncertain. This CDR3 spans 15 amino acids. Trimming removed 0 bases from V and 1 base from J, with 7 bases in between. The germline V gene encodes CDR1 SGDLS and CDR2 YYNGEE. The CDR3 reads CASSVGRGNTGELFF. CDR3 sequence (DNA): TGTGCCAGCAGCGTAGGTCGAGGGAACACCGGGGAGCTGTTTTTT.

The chain joins TRBV14 to TRBJ1-4; D remains unclear. Germline loops: CDR1 SGHDN, CDR2 FVKESK. The germline V and J ends were trimmed by 5 bases and 7 bases, with 11 bases remaining between them. The CDR3 length is 13 residues. Here the CDR3 reads CASSVAGFEKLFF. DNA of the CDR3: TGTGCCAGCAGCGTGGCGGGTTTTGAAAAACTGTTTTTT.

This clonotype was counted a few times. V usage is TRBV15 and J usage is TRBJ1-4; a possible D gene is TRBD1 (6 bases). Germline-derived CDR1 and CDR2 are LNHNV and YYDKDF (reference sequence). V lost 4 bases and J 0 bases, leaving 9 bases between the germline ends. The CDR3 has 15 amino acids. This chain's CDR3 is CATSMGAATNEKLFF. CDR3 bases: TGTGCCACCAGCATGGGGGCCGCAACTAATGAAAAACTGTTTTTT.

With regard to this clonotype: Its ends do not fully match the called genes, so a read error is possible. The chain recombines TRBV27 with TRBJ1-2; D possibly corresponds to TRBD1 (5 bases). The CDR3 consists of 14 residues. Germline V CDR1 and CDR2: MNHEY, SMNVEV (reference sequence). DNA for the CDR3: TGTGCCAACAGTTCGATTGGGGGGACTAGAAGCTACACCTTC. This codes for CANSSIGGTRSYTF.

The rearrangement links TRBV6-1 to TRBJ2-1; no clear D. Germline V CDR1 and CDR2: MNHNS, SASEGT. V was pared by 6 bases and J by 7 bases, with 19 bases between. CDR3 length: 15 amino acids. The CDR3 protein is CASSGKRLGTNEQFF. CDR3 DNA sequence: TGTGCCAGCAGCGGAAAGAGGCTCGGAACGAATGAGCAGTTCTTC.

The chain couples TRBV20-1 to TRBJ2-2; D ambiguous. V was trimmed by 2 bases and J by 7 bases, leaving 17 bases between them. From germline, CDR1 is DFQATT and CDR2 SNEGSKA (reference sequence). The CDR3 consists of 15 residues. The CDR3 loop reads CSARPISRQRGELFF. The CDR3 DNA is TGCAGTGCTAGACCAATCTCCCGGCAGCGCGGGGAGCTGTTTTTT.